These 14 T cell receptor beta chains were all obtained from the same sample, sequenced in a study of T cells in Graves' hyperthyroidism and ophthalmopathy. Amplification of TCR beta CDR3 regions used RNA as the template. First-round RT-PCR of the TCR CDR3 relied on the HTBI primer set. TCRdb analysed the multiplex PCR reads with MiXCR anew, one entry per CDR3 protein. Among a few hundred thousand distinct CDR3 sequences listed, about 14% were seen once. Sequenced sample: blood. The receptor source for this set is a woman in her twenties or thirties with Graves' ophthalmopathy.

V gene TRBV29-1 combines with J gene TRBJ1-5; D is unresolved. This CDR3 has 13 residues. V was pared by 7 bases and J by 4 bases, with 14 bases between. The germline gives CDR1 SQVTM, CDR2 ANQGSEA. The CDR3 DNA reads as TGCAGCGCCGGAAATGAGGGAAATCAGCCCCAGCATTTT. This sequence encodes CSAGNEGNQPQHF.

This clonotype was seen many times. The V and J genes are TRBV11-3 and TRBJ2-1; weak D call: TRBD1 (6 bases). This CDR3 is built from 15 residues. Trimming took off 6 bases at V and 3 bases at J, with 15 bases between the two ends. Germline V gives CDR1 SGHNT, CDR2 YENEEA. CDR3 bases: TGTGCCAGCAGTCTAGGGACACCACTCTACAATGAGCAGTTCTTC. This codes for CASSLGTPLYNEQFF.

This clonotype was found a few times. V is TRBV6-1 and J is TRBJ1-2, with 8 nucleotides matching TRBD1. This CDR3 spans 15 amino acids. J lost 5 bases, V lost 1 base, and 6 bases had no gene match. Germline V gene sequence: CDR1 MNHNS, CDR2 SASEGT. The CDR3 DNA reads TGTGCCAGCAGTGAAGACGACAGGGGTAGTTATGGCTACACCTTC. Its protein is CASSEDDRGSYGYTF.

This clonotype was observed many times. The chain uses TRBV6-1 and TRBJ2-1; 11 bases align to TRBD2. This CDR3 is 17 amino acids long. With 5 bases clipped from V and 5 bases from J, the junction kept 11 bases outside the gene matches. Germline CDR1 is MNHNS and CDR2 is SASEGT. CDR3 DNA: TGTGCCAGCAGTTCCAAGGGGATAGCGGGGGGGCACAATGAGCAGTTCTTC. It specifies CASSSKGIAGGHNEQFF.

This clonotype was counted at least ten times. This sequence joins TRBV29-1 and TRBJ1-1; D unresolved. The CDR3 covers 13 residues. The germline V and J ends were trimmed by 6 bases and 0 bases, with 11 bases remaining between them. Germline CDR1 and CDR2: SQVTM and ANQGSEA. This chain's CDR3 is CSVAQLLNTEAFF. In nucleotides, the CDR3 is TGCAGCGTGGCCCAACTACTGAACACTGAAGCTTTCTTT.

The J gene is TRBJ1-1, the V gene TRBV19; D call uncertain. This CDR3 comprises 13 residues. Per germline, CDR1 LNHDA and CDR2 SQIVND (reference sequence). The V gene lost 3 bases and the J gene lost 3 bases, with 8 bases spanning the gap. CDR3 nucleotide sequence: TGTGCCAGTAGTATTGTTGTGGACACTGAAGCTTTCTTT. Its translation is CASSIVVDTEAFF.

This clonotype appeared once. A much larger clonotype is one base distant, so this may be a read error. The gene calls are TRBV20-1 and TRBJ2-3; D is perhaps TRBD1 or TRBD2 (5 bases each). The CDR3 consists of 16 residues. Germline CDR1 DFQATT, CDR2 SNEGSKA (reference sequence). Trimming removed 1 base from V and 4 bases from J, with 18 bases in between. The CDR3: CSARGEEGWAADTQYF. The CDR3 nucleotides read TGCAGTGCTAGAGGGGAAGAGGGGTGGGCCGCAGATACGCAGTATTTT.

There are a few counts of this clonotype. The chain carries TRBV19 and TRBJ1-5; TRBD1 is a possible D gene (5 bases). Germline V gives CDR1 LNHDA, CDR2 SQIVND (reference sequence). V lost 2 bases and J lost 2, with 7 bases in between. The CDR3 length is 14 residues. CDR3 in amino acids: CASSIRGRNQPQHF. The CDR3 nucleotides read TGTGCCAGTAGTATAAGGGGACGCAATCAGCCCCAGCATTTT.

The CDR3 nucleotides read TGTGCCAGCAGCCAAGAGGGCAGGGCCACCGGGGAGCTGTTTTTT. Its translation is CASSQEGRATGELFF. This rearrangement joins TRBV14 to TRBJ2-2; D perhaps matches TRBD1 (5 bases). Germline loops: CDR1 SGHDN, CDR2 FVKESK. The CDR3 has 15 residues. V lost 0 bases, J lost 4 bases, and 9 bases lay in between.

V is TRBV11-2 and J is TRBJ2-5, with 7 bases that match TRBD1. J gave up 5 bases and V 7 bases, and 13 bases lay outside the gene matches. The CDR3 is 15 amino acids. CDR1 and CDR2 (germline): SGHAT, FQNNGV. CDR3 DNA: TGTGCCAGCACCTCTGACAGGGACACGTCGGAGACCCAGTACTTC. It codes for CASTSDRDTSETQYF.

The chain has TRBV12-3 or TRBV12-4 and TRBJ2-5; 9 positions match TRBD1. The CDR3 is 15 amino acids. The trim removed 3 bases at V and 5 bases at J, leaving 7 bases unmatched. CDR3 sequence: CASSFRQGVGETQYF. The CDR3 DNA follows: TGTGCCAGCAGTTTCCGACAGGGGGTGGGGGAGACCCAGTACTTC.

V is TRBV12-3 or TRBV12-4 and J is TRBJ1-6; D is uncertain. V was pared by 6 bases and J by 14 bases, with 14 bases between. The CDR3 covers 12 residues. The CDR3 sequence is CASRKDGGALHF. Written as DNA, the CDR3 is TGTGCCAGCAGAAAGGACGGTGGCGCCCTCCACTTT.

This clonotype was detected many times. This sequence joins TRBV24-1 and TRBJ2-1, with a weak D call TRBD1 (6 bases). Germline loops: CDR1 KGHDR, CDR2 SFDVKD. The germline V and J ends were trimmed by 4 bases and 9 bases, with 18 bases remaining between them. The CDR3 consists of 15 residues. CDR3 residues: CATSEPGARGGEQFF. DNA of the CDR3: TGTGCCACCAGTGAACCCGGGGCCCGAGGGGGTGAGCAGTTCTTC.

V gene TRBV13 combines with J gene TRBJ2-4; 9 nucleotides match TRBD1. Germline-derived CDR1 and CDR2 are PRHDT and FYEKMQ (reference sequence). This CDR3 spans 15 amino acids. V lost 3 bases and J lost 2; bases outside the gene matches: 2. Written as DNA, the CDR3 is TGTGCCAGCAGCTTCGACAGGGGGACCAAAAACATTCAGTACTTC. It codes for CASSFDRGTKNIQYF.